These T cell receptor beta chains were read from a single sample in a study of T cell changes during pregnancy in multiple sclerosis. Data came from immunoSEQ multiplex PCR; TCRdb stores just in-frame clones and leaves some out. The profile covers about 38,000 clones, with approximately 90% appearing a single time and approximately 0.6% taken by the ten largest. The material was CD4+ T cells from peripheral blood mononuclear cells, obtained before pregnancy. Receptor source: a female donor with multiple sclerosis, enrolled in a pregnancy study. The CDR3 runs from the conserved cysteine through the conserved F or W. Each record gives: J gene, D gene, V gene, clone size, CDR3 DNA, CDR3 protein. A D gene is named only where the DNA matches it firmly. A clone size is listed for some rows: how often the clone was seen (once, few, many), or a class if it is expanded.

J gene: TRBJ1-1
D gene: NA
V gene: TRBV28
clone size: NA
CDR3 DNA: TGTGCCAGCAGCGTCGGGATCGTCCCTGAAGCTTTCTTT
CDR3 protein: CASSVGIVPEAFF

J gene: TRBJ1-5
D gene: NA
V gene: TRBV21-1
clone size: NA
CDR3 DNA: TGTGCCAGCAGCAAAGTAGAGACAGGGGGGGGCAATCAGCCCCAGCATTTT
CDR3 protein: CASSKVETGGGNQPQHF

J gene: TRBJ1-1
D gene: NA
V gene: TRBV15
clone size: NA
CDR3 DNA: TGTGCCACCAGCAGGGGGGGGTTACGGAACACTGAAGCTTTCTTT
CDR3 protein: CATSRGGLRNTEAFF

J gene: TRBJ1-3
D gene: NA
V gene: TRBV6-5
clone size: NA
CDR3 DNA: TGTGCCAGCAGTTACTCGGGGGGAACGGGAAACACCATATATTTT
CDR3 protein: CASSYSGGTGNTIYF

J gene: TRBJ2-2
D gene: TRBD1
V gene: TRBV6-5
clone size: NA
CDR3 DNA: TGTGCCAGCAGATCACAGGGGCTGGGCGGGGAGCTGTTTTTT
CDR3 protein: CASRSQGLGGELFF

J gene: TRBJ1-1
D gene: TRBD1
V gene: TRBV5-1
clone size: NA
CDR3 DNA: TGCGCCAGCAGCTTCTCCGGAGGGGACAGGGAGCCTGAAGCTTTCTTT
CDR3 protein: CASSFSGGDREPEAFF

J gene: TRBJ2-5
D gene: TRBD2
V gene: TRBV5-1
clone size: NA
CDR3 DNA: TGCGCCAGCAGCCCGTACCCGGGGGGACAAGAGACCCAGTACTTC
CDR3 protein: CASSPYPGGQETQYF

J gene: TRBJ1-5
D gene: TRBD1
V gene: TRBV9
clone size: NA
CDR3 DNA: TGTGCCAGCAGTTTTACAGGGGGAGATCAGCCCCAGCATTTT
CDR3 protein: CASSFTGGDQPQHF

J gene: TRBJ1-5
D gene: NA
V gene: TRBV6-6
clone size: NA
CDR3 DNA: TGTGCCAGCAGTTATGGGAGGGGGGGCGGTCAGCCCCAGCATTTT
CDR3 protein: CASSYGRGGGQPQHF

J gene: TRBJ2-1
D gene: TRBD2
V gene: TRBV5-1
clone size: NA
CDR3 DNA: TGCGCCAGCAGGTGGCGGGGGATCTCCTACAATGAGCAGTTCTTC
CDR3 protein: CASRWRGISYNEQFF

J gene: TRBJ2-1
D gene: TRBD2
V gene: TRBV7-2
clone size: NA
CDR3 DNA: TGTGCCAGCAGCCGACCCACCGGGCTAGCGGGTAGCTCCTACAATGAGCAGTTCTTC
CDR3 protein: CASSRPTGLAGSSYNEQFF

J gene: TRBJ1-4
D gene: NA
V gene: TRBV16
clone size: once
CDR3 DNA: TGTGCCAGCAGCCGGGGGTACGCAGGGGATGAAAAACTGTTTTTT
CDR3 protein: CASSRGYAGDEKLFF

J gene: TRBJ1-1
D gene: TRBD1
V gene: TRBV7-2
clone size: NA
CDR3 DNA: TGTGCCAGCAGCTTTGGTTCAAGGACAGGGGCCCAGGAAGCTTTCTTT
CDR3 protein: CASSFGSRTGAQEAFF

J gene: TRBJ1-4
D gene: NA
V gene: TRBV5-1
clone size: NA
CDR3 DNA: TGCGCCAGCAGCCCCGGAATAACAGGGTTGTTGGAAAAACTGTTTTTT
CDR3 protein: CASSPGITGLLEKLFF

J gene: TRBJ2-1
D gene: NA
V gene: TRBV27
clone size: NA
CDR3 DNA: TGTGCCAGCAGTTTGGTCGGGGTAAATCATGAGCAGTTCTTC
CDR3 protein: CASSLVGVNHEQFF

J gene: TRBJ1-2
D gene: TRBD1
V gene: TRBV23-1
clone size: NA
CDR3 DNA: TGCGCCAGCAGTCGGTCCTGGTCGGGACAGGCGTTGATCTATGGCTACACCTTC
CDR3 protein: CASSRSWSGQALIYGYTF

J gene: TRBJ1-6
D gene: TRBD1
V gene: TRBV7-9
clone size: NA
CDR3 DNA: TGTGCCAGCAGCTTAAGGGACAGTACCTCACCCCTCCACTTT
CDR3 protein: CASSLRDSTSPLHF

J gene: TRBJ2-1
D gene: TRBD2
V gene: TRBV7-2
clone size: NA
CDR3 DNA: TGTGCCAGCAGCCCCCCTGAGCGGGGGGGCTCCTACAATGAGCAGTTCTTC
CDR3 protein: CASSPPERGGSYNEQFF

J gene: TRBJ1-3
D gene: NA
V gene: TRBV30
clone size: NA
CDR3 DNA: TGTGCCTGGGGCCCTCCAGGGGATCTCGGAAACACCATATATTTT
CDR3 protein: CAWGPPGDLGNTIYF

J gene: TRBJ1-6
D gene: NA
V gene: TRBV2
clone size: once
CDR3 DNA: TGTGCCAGCATGGAGCAGCCTCAAGGAGGCCTCCACTTT
CDR3 protein: CASMEQPQGGLHF

J gene: TRBJ2-3
D gene: NA
V gene: TRBV29-1
clone size: NA
CDR3 DNA: TGCAGCTCTGGGGACACTTCGGCGACGGCGCAGTATTTT
CDR3 protein: CSSGDTSATAQYF

J gene: TRBJ2-1
D gene: TRBD1
V gene: TRBV5-4
clone size: few
CDR3 DNA: TGTGCCAGCAGCTTAGGGGGCAGGGGTGGGGGTGAGCAGTTCTTC
CDR3 protein: CASSLGGRGGGEQFF